This paragraph reports one T cell receptor (beta chain). From the germline J gene comes the end of the CDR3, since the read stops 3 residues before it. V was pared by 2 bases and J by 4 bases, with 3 bases of the junction left unmatched. Germline lookup yields CDR1 DFQATT and CDR2 SNEGSKA (reference sequence). This CDR3 spans 15 amino acids. The data were obtained in a study of T cells in women clearing cervical HPV infection. Clones were sequenced by immunoSEQ multiplex PCR, and TCRdb holds only the in-frame ones, with some missing. Here the sample table reports around 23,000 clones. The chain uses TRBV20-1 and TRBJ2-1; 12 bases agree with TRBD2. The sequenced material came from blood buffy coat. The TCR originated in a woman aged 18-69 years with a cervical HPV16 infection that either progressed to CIN3+ or cleared (not recorded which). The chain's CDR3 is CSARRLAGVYNEQFF. Incomplete CDR3 DNA: TGCAGTGCTAGAAGACTAGCGGGGGTTTACAATGAG.